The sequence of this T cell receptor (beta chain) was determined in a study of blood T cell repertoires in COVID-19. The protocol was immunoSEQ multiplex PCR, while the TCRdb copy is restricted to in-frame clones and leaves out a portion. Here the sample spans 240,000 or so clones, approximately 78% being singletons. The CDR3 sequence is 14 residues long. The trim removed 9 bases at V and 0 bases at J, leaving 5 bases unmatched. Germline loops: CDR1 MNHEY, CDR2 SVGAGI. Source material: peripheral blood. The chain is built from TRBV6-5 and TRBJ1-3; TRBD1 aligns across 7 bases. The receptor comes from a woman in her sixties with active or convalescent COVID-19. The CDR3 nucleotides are TGTGCCAGTTCGGGACAGACCTCTGGAAACACCATATATTTT. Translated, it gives CASSGQTSGNTIYF.